This T cell receptor (beta chain) was captured in a study of cytomegalovirus exposure and HLA in healthy donors. Whole-study results and caveats: Analysis was performed later, and it showed HLA-associated TCR beta chains to be more clonally expanded than equally common others. A later analysis linked 15,000 to 20,000 TCR beta sequences to HLA alleles at 0.05 false discovery rate. Relative to the approximately 630-donor mean, N-insertions were reportedly fewer in an Asian-associated ancestry cluster in a later analysis.

Primers included in the PCR were 60 Vbeta and 13 Jbeta primers. The data were produced by immunoSEQ multiplex PCR, yet TCRdb's version contains in-frame clones alone and is incomplete. Altogether about 89,000 clones are present, around 85% being singletons, with the ten largest covering 6% to 7.5%. As for this clone: Its antigen remains unidentified.

The sample taken for sequencing was PBMCs. The TCR was taken from a man aged 35 to 55 in good health and CMV-seropositive.

The CDR3 DNA is TGTGCCACCTCGACAGACTCCTACGAGCAGTACTTC. Translated: CATSTDSYEQYF. This chain connects TRBV19 to TRBJ2-7, with D maybe TRBD1 (5 bases). The CDR3 spans 12 residues. V lost 10 bases and J 0 bases, leaving 10 bases between the germline ends. CDR1 is LNHDA and CDR2 is SQIVND in the germline V gene (reference sequence).